This TCR beta chain was sequenced for a study of T cell responses to AZD1222 COVID-19 vaccine. Study-level findings and limits: Repertoire sampling occurred only after the peak T cell response. Baseline seropositivity characterized only a handful of AZD1222 recipients. Unmutated variant regions are reportedly the target of nearly half of TCRs that are spike-specific.

Produced via immunoSEQ multiplex PCR; TCRdb's table is partial and in-frame only. The sample records over 100,000 clones, roughly nine tenths being singletons. This clone was counted a single time. Antigen: not known. CDR3 size: 17 residues. CDR1 and CDR2 from the germline V gene are LGHNA and YSLEER. After removal of 1 base from V and 0 bases from J, the junction contained 5 bases not matched to a gene. The V and J genes are TRBV4-3 and TRBJ2-2; 7 bases are shared with TRBD1. This TCR was sampled from an adult who received the MenACWY meningococcal vaccine as a control. The sequences come from peripheral blood, collected 28 days after the second dose of the MenACWY control vaccine. CDR3 sequence reads: CASSQASGTANTGELFF. In DNA form, the CDR3 reads TGCGCCAGCAGCCAAGCCTCCGGGACAGCGAACACCGGGGAGCTGTTTTTT.